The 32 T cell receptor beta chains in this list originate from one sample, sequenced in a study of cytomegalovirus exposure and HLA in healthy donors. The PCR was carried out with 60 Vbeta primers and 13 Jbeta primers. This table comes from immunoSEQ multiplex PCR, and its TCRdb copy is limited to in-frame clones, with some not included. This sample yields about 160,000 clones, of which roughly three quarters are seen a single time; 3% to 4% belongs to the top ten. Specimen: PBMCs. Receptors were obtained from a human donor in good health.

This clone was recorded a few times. Written as DNA, the CDR3 is TGTGCCAGCAGCCTACACAGGGGTTGGAATCAGCCCCAGCATTTT. It codes for CASSLHRGWNQPQHF. This chain connects TRBV28 to TRBJ1-5; 7 nucleotides line up with TRBD1. Per the germline V gene, CDR1 is MDHEN and CDR2 is SYDVKM. After removal of 6 bases from V and 4 bases from J, the junction contained 9 bases not matched to a gene. The CDR3 sequence is 15 residues long.

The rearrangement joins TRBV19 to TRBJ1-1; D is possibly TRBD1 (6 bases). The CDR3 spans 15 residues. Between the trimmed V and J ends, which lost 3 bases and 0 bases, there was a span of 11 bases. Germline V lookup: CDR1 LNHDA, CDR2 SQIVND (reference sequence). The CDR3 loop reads CASSINPGVNTEAFF. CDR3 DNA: TGTGCCAGTAGTATTAACCCAGGGGTGAACACTGAAGCTTTCTTT. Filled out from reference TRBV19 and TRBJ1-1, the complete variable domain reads DGGITQSPKYLFRKEGQNVTLSCEQNLNHDAMYWYRQDPGQGLRLIYYSQIVNDFQKGDIAEGYSVSREKKESFPLTVTSAQKNPTAFYLCASSINPGVNTEAFFGQGTRLTVV.

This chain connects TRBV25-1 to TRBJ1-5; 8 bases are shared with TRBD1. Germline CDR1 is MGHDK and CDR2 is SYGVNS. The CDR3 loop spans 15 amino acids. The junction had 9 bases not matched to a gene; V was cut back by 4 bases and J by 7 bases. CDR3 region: CASSGPGQGGQPQHF. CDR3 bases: TGTGCCAGCAGTGGCCCAGGACAGGGCGGGCAGCCCCAGCATTTT.

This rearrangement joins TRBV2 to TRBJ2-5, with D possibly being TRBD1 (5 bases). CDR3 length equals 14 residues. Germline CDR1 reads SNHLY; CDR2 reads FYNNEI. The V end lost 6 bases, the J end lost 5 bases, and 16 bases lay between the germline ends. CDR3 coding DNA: TGTGCCAGCAGAACCCATCAGGGTGGGGAGACCCAGTACTTC. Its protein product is CASRTHQGGETQYF.

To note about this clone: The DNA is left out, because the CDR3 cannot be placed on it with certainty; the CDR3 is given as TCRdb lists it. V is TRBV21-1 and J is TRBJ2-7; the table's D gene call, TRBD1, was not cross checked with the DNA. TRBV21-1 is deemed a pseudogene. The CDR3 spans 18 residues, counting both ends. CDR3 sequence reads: CASSKWTVGQGASYEQYF.

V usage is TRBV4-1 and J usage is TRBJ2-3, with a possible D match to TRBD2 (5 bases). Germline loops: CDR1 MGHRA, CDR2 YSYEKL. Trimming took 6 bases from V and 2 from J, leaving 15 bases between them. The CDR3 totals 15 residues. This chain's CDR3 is CASSSLGPNTDTQYF. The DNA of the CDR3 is TGCGCCAGCAGTTCACTAGGCCCAAACACAGATACGCAGTATTTT.

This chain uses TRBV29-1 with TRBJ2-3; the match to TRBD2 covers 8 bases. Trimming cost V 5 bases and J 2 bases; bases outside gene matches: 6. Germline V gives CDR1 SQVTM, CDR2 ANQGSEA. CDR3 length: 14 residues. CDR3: CSVSTSGYTDTQYF. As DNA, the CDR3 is TGCAGCGTTTCCACTAGCGGTTACACAGATACGCAGTATTTT.

Here the CDR3 DNA reads TGTGCCATCAGTGCCGGGACTAGCGGCGGCAATGAGCAGTTCTTC. Its translation: CAISAGTSGGNEQFF. V and J are TRBV10-3 and TRBJ2-1, with TRBD2 identical over 11 bases. V was clipped by 4 bases and J by 6 bases; unmatched bases: 5. This CDR3 comprises 15 residues. Germline loops: CDR1 ENHRY, CDR2 SYGVKD.

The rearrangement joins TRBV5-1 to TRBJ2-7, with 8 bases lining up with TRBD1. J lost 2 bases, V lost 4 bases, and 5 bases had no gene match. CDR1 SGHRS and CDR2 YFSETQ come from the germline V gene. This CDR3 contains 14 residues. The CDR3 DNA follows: TGCGCCAGCAGCCAACGGGACAGGACCTACGAGCAGTACTTC. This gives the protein CASSQRDRTYEQYF.

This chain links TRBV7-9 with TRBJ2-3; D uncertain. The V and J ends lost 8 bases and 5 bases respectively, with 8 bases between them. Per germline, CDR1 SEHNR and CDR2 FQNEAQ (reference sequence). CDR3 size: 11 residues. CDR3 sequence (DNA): TGTGCCAGCGAGGTGATAGATACGCAGTATTTT. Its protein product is CASEVIDTQYF.

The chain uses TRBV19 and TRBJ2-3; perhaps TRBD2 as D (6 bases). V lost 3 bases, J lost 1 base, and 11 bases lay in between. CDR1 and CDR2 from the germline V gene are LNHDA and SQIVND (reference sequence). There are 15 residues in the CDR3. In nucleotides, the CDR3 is TGTGCCAGTAGTATTAGGGCTAGCGGCACAGATACGCAGTATTTT. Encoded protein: CASSIRASGTDTQYF.

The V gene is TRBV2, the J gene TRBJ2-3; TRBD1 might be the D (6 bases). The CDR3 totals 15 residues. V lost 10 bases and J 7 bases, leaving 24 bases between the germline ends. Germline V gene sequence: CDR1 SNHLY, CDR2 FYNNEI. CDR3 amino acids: CATWVVGQLFHTQYF. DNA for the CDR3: TGTGCCACATGGGTGGTTGGACAGCTTTTTCATACGCAGTATTTT.

CDR3 loop: CASSLGKGSEIAYGYTF. CDR3 nucleotides: TGTGCCAGCAGCTTGGGAAAGGGGTCAGAGATTGCGTATGGCTACACCTTC. This rearrangement joins TRBV5-6 to TRBJ1-2, with a weak D call TRBD1 (5 bases). The germline CDR1 and CDR2 sequences are SGHDT and YYEEEE. The ends were cut back, 0 bases at V and 5 bases at J, with 20 bases in the middle. The CDR3 length is 17 residues.

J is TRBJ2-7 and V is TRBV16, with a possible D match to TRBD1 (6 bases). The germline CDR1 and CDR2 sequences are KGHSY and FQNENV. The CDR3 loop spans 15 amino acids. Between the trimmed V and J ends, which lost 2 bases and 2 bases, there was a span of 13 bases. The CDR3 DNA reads TGTGCCAGCAGCCAAAAATGGGACACCACCTACGAGCAGTACTTC. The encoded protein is CASSQKWDTTYEQYF.

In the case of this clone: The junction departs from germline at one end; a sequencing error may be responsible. For the CDR3, the DNA is TGTGCCAGCAGCTTGGACTTACAGGGTGGCTACCCCTTC. Protein product: CASSLDLQGGYPF. The V call is TRBV5-6, the J call TRBJ1-2, with a weak D call TRBD1 (6 bases). The CDR3 spans 13 residues. In germline, CDR1 is SGHDT, CDR2 YYEEEE.

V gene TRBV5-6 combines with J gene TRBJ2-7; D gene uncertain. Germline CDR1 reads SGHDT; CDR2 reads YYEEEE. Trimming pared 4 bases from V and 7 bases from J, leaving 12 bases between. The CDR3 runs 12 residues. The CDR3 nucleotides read TGTGCCAGCAGCGCGCGTCCCGATGAGCAGTACTTC. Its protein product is CASSARPDEQYF.

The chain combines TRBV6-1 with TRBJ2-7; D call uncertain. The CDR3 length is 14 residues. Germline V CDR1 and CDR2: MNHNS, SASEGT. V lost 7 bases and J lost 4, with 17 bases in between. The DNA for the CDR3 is TGTGCCAGCAATTTTCGAGCGAACCTATACGAGCAGTACTTC. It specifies CASNFRANLYEQYF.

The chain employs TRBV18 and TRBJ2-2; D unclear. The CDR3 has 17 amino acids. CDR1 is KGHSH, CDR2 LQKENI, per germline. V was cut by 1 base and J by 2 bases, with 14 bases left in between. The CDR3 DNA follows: TGTGCCAGCTCACCACGAGGATCCGAGATTAACACCGGGGAGCTGTTTTTT. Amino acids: CASSPRGSEINTGELFF.

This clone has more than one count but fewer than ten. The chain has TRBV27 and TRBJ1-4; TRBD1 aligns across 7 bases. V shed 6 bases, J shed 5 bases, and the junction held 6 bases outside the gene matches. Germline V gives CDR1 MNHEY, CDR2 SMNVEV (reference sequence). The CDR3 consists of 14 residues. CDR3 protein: CASRKTGLNEKLFF. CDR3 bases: TGTGCCAGCAGGAAGACAGGGTTAAATGAAAAACTGTTTTTT.

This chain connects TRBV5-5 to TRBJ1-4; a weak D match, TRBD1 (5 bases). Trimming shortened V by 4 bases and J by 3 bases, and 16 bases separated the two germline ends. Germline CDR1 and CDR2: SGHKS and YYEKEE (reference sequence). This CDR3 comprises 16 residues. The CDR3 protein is CASSLTVSESNEKLFF. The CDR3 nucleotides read TGTGCCAGCAGCCTGACAGTCTCTGAGTCTAATGAAAAACTGTTTTTT.

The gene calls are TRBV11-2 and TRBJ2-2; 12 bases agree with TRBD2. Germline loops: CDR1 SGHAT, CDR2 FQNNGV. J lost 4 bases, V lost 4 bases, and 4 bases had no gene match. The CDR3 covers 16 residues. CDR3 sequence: CASSSRLAGATGELFF. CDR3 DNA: TGTGCCAGCAGCTCCCGACTAGCGGGGGCCACCGGGGAGCTGTTTTTT.

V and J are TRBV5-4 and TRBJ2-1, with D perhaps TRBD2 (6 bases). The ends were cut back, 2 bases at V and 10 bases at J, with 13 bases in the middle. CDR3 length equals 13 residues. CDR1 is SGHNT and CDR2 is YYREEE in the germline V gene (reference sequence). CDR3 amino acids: CASSLVLAAEQFF. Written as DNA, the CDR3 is TGTGCCAGCAGCTTAGTTTTAGCGGCAGAGCAGTTCTTC.

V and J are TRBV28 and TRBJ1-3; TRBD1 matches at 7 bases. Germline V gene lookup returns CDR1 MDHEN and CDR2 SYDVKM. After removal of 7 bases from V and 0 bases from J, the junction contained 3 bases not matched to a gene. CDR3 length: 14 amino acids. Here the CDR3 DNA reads TGTGCCAGCACGACAGGGAGCTCTGGAAACACCATATATTTT. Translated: CASTTGSSGNTIYF.

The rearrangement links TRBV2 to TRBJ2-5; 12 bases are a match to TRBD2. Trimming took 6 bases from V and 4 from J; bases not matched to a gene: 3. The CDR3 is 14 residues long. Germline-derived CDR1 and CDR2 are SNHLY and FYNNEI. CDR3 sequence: CASSRTSGTETQYF. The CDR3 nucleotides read TGTGCCAGCAGCAGGACTAGCGGGACAGAGACCCAGTACTTC.

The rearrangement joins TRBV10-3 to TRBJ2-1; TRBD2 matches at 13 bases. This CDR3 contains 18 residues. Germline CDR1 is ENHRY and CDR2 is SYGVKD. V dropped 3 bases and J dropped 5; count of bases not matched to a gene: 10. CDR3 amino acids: CAISDTTWGTSGNNEQFF. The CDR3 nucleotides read TGTGCCATCAGTGACACAACCTGGGGGACTAGCGGGAACAATGAGCAGTTCTTC.

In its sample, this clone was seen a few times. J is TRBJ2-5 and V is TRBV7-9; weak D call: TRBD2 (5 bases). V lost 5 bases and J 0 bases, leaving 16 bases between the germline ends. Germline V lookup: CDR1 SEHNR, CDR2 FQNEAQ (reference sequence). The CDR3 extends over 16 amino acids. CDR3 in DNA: TGTGCCAGCAGCCCACCTGGTCGAGGGTACCAAGAGACCCAGTACTTC. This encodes CASSPPGRGYQETQYF.

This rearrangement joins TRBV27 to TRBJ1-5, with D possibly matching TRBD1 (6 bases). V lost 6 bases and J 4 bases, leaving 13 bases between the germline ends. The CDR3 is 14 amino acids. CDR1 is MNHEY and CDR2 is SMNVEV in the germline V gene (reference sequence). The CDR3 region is CASSSGQRNQPQHF. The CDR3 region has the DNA TGTGCCAGCAGCTCAGGACAGAGGAATCAGCCCCAGCATTTT.

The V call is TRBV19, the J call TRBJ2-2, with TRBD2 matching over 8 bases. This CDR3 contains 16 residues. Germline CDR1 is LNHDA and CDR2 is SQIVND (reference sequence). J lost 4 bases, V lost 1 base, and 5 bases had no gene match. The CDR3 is CASSIAGGMSTGELFF. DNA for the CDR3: TGTGCCAGTAGTATAGCGGGAGGGATGTCCACCGGGGAGCTGTTTTTT.

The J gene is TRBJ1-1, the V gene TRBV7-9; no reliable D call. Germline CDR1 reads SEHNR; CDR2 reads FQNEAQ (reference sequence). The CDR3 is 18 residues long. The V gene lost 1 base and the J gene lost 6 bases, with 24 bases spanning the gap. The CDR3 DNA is TGTGCCAGCAGCTTAGTTGGCGGGGAAAACCAATCGGGCGCTGAAGCTTTCTTT. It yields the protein CASSLVGGENQSGAEAFF.

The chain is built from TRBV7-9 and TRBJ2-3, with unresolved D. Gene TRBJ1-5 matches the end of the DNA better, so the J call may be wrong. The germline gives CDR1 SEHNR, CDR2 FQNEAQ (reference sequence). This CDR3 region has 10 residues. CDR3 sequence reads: CASLGDTQHF. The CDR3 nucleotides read TGTGCCAGTCTCGGGGATACGCAGCATTTT.

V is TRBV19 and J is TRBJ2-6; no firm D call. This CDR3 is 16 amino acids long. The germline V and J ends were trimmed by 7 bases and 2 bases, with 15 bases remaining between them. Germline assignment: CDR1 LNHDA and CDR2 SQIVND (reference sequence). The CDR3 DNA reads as TGTGCCAGTACTGCGGCAGTCACTGCTGGGGCCAACGTCCTGACTTTC. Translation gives CASTAAVTAGANVLTF.

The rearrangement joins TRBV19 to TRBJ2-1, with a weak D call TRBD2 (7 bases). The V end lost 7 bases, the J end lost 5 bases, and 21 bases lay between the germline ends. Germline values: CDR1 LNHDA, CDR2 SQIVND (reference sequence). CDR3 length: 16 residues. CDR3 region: CASIQTSGGRNNEQFF. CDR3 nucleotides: TGTGCCAGTATTCAAACCTCCGGGGGGCGGAACAATGAGCAGTTCTTC.